The 2 T cell receptor beta chains in this list originate from one sample, sequenced in a study of breast tumors, draining lymph nodes, adjacent tissues. Breast cancer patients provided tissue from their axillary draining lymph nodes. MiXCR was run by TCRdb on the multiplex PCR reads, yielding one entry per CDR3 protein. Of 100,000 to 150,000 distinct CDR3 sequences in the sample, around 22% are singletons; the top ten hold roughly 2.7%. Material: axillary lymph node tissue. The receptors shown here come from a female donor with breast cancer. Some clones in this sample may be carry-over from other donors' samples.

J is TRBJ2-7 and V is TRBV3-1, with 10 bases identical to TRBD1. V shed 2 bases, J shed 4 bases, and the junction held 2 bases outside the gene matches. This CDR3 contains 14 residues. The germline CDR1 and CDR2 sequences are LGHDT and YNNKEL (reference sequence). The CDR3 sequence: CASSQRDRGYEQYF. The CDR3 DNA is TGTGCCAGCAGCCAAAGGGACAGGGGATACGAGCAGTACTTC.

This clonotype was seen ten or more times. The chain links TRBV25-1 to TRBJ2-1; D perhaps matches TRBD1 (5 bases). The CDR3 spans 14 residues. Trimming left V 2 bases short and J 10 bases short, with 15 bases between. Germline V gene sequence: CDR1 MGHDK, CDR2 SYGVNS. The CDR3 sequence: CASSEQGPPGEQFF. Written as DNA, the CDR3 is TGTGCCAGCAGTGAACAAGGACCACCAGGGGAGCAGTTCTTC.